This is a list of T cell receptor beta chains from one sample in a study of shared clonotypes between healthy human individuals. Profiled with immunoSEQ multiplex PCR; TCRdb holds only in-frame clones, not every one. This table has 2 million to 3 million clones, about 92% appearing once. Specimen: naive CD4+ T cells sorted from blood. The receptors here all came from a man between 18 and 29 years old in good health. CDR3s include the opening cysteine and the closing phenylalanine or tryptophan. The D gene is left open where the match is weak. The listing skips clone size in some rows; elsewhere it reads once, few, many or a size class.

j_gene,abundance,v_gene,d_gene,CDR3aa,CDR3nt
TRBJ2-3,NA,TRBV7-6,TRBD2,CASSFYGGGSTDTQYF,TGTGCCAGCAGCTTTTACGGGGGGGGTAGCACAGATACGCAGTATTTT
TRBJ2-1,once,TRBV5-1,NA,CASSLRRADNEQFF,TGCGCCAGCAGCTTGAGGAGGGCTGACAATGAGCAGTTCTTC
TRBJ1-2,NA,TRBV18,TRBD1,CASSPGGQGNYTF,TGTGCCAGCTCACCAGGCGGACAGGGGAACTACACCTTC
TRBJ1-5,few,TRBV14,NA,CASSQGGGNQPQHF,TGTGCCAGCAGCCAAGGGGGGGGCAATCAGCCCCAGCATTTT
TRBJ2-5,NA,TRBV5-1,TRBD2,CASSLGAAGGGTQYF,TGCGCCAGCAGCTTGGGTGCAGCGGGAGGAGGGACCCAGTACTTC
TRBJ1-6,NA,TRBV7-9,NA,CASSLGTGGDSPLHF,TGTGCCAGCAGCTTAGGGACGGGTGGAGATTCACCCCTCCACTTT
TRBJ2-7,NA,TRBV6-5,NA,CASSYGPNYEQYF,TGTGCCAGCAGTTACGGACCTAACTACGAGCAGTACTTC
TRBJ1-6,NA,TRBV30,TRBD1,CAWRGQPNSPLHF,TGTGCCTGGAGGGGACAGCCTAATTCACCCCTCCACTTT
TRBJ2-1,once,TRBV5-6,TRBD1,CASSSRRGSEQFF,TGTGCCAGCAGCTCCCGCAGGGGGAGTGAGCAGTTCTTC
TRBJ2-3,NA,TRBV5-8,TRBD1,CASSFGQGTDTQYF,TGTGCCAGCAGCTTTGGACAGGGCACAGATACGCAGTATTTT
TRBJ2-1,NA,TRBV5-1,TRBD2,CASSSTSGSPYNEQFF,TGCGCCAGCAGCTCGACTAGCGGGAGCCCCTACAATGAGCAGTTCTTC
TRBJ2-5,NA,TRBV10-3,NA,CAISTHQETQYF,TGTGCCATCAGTACCCACCAAGAGACCCAGTACTTC
TRBJ2-5,NA,TRBV14,NA,CASSQVGTKKETQYF,TGTGCCAGCAGCCAAGTCGGGACAAAGAAAGAGACCCAGTACTTC
TRBJ1-4,NA,TRBV30,NA,CAWSATRGYNEKLFF,TGTGCCTGGAGTGCCACGAGAGGCTATAATGAAAAACTGTTTTTT
TRBJ1-1,NA,TRBV10-3,TRBD1,CAISSDDRGAATEAFF,TGTGCCATCAGCTCCGATGACAGGGGGGCCGCCACTGAAGCTTTCTTT
TRBJ2-2,once,TRBV19,NA,CASSIEGGNTGELFF,TGTGCCAGTAGTATCGAGGGAGGGAACACCGGGGAGCTGTTTTTT
TRBJ2-7,NA,TRBV2,NA,CASTSPNRYEQYF,TGTGCCAGCACAAGTCCCAATAGGTACGAGCAGTACTTC
TRBJ1-1,NA,TRBV10-3,NA,CAISDGTEAFF,TGTGCCATCAGTGATGGCACTGAAGCTTTCTTT
TRBJ1-2,NA,TRBV6-1,NA,CASRPTEYGYTF,TGTGCCAGCAGGCCGACGGAGTATGGCTACACCTTC
TRBJ1-4,NA,TRBV5-8,NA,CASSWYDSTNEKLFF,TGTGCCAGCAGCTGGTACGACAGCACGAATGAAAAACTGTTTTTT
TRBJ1-3,NA,TRBV4-3,NA,CASSQESSGNTIYF,TGCGCCAGCAGCCAAGAGAGCTCTGGAAACACCATATATTTT
TRBJ1-5,NA,TRBV11-2,TRBD1,CASSTPGQSNQPQHF,TGTGCCAGCAGCACTCCGGGACAGAGCAATCAGCCCCAGCATTTT
TRBJ2-1,NA,TRBV4-1,NA,CASSPGVGGSYNEQFF,TGCGCCAGCAGCCCAGGAGTTGGGGGCTCCTACAATGAGCAGTTCTTC
TRBJ1-6,NA,TRBV30,NA,CAWSVQRGGSSPLHF,TGTGCCTGGAGTGTACAAAGAGGGGGTTCTTCACCCCTCCACTTT
TRBJ1-1,NA,TRBV6-6,NA,CASSWGRDTEAFF,TGTGCCAGCAGTTGGGGCAGGGACACTGAAGCTTTCTTT
TRBJ2-7,NA,TRBV7-2,TRBD2,CASSLALTSGMNYEQYF,TGTGCCAGCAGCTTAGCGTTAACTAGCGGAATGAATTACGAGCAGTACTTC
TRBJ2-2,NA,TRBV4-3,NA,CASSPERAGELFF,TGCGCCAGCAGCCCGGAGAGAGCCGGGGAGCTGTTTTTT
TRBJ2-6,NA,TRBV28,NA,CASSLGTTGANVLTF,TGTGCCAGCAGTTTAGGTACGACCGGGGCCAACGTCCTGACTTTC
TRBJ1-6,NA,TRBV7-2,NA,CASREYSGGGYNSPLHF,TGTGCCAGCAGGGAGTACTCGGGGGGCGGATATAATTCACCCCTCCACTTT
TRBJ1-6,NA,TRBV14,TRBD1,CASSQTGGSPLHF,TGTGCCAGCAGCCAAACAGGGGGATCACCCCTCCACTTT
TRBJ2-7,NA,TRBV6-1,NA,CASSEWAPGEQYF,TGTGCCAGCAGTGAATGGGCCCCGGGGGAGCAGTACTTC
TRBJ2-2,NA,TRBV12-5,NA,CASGLGTTGELFF,TGTGCTAGTGGTTTGGGCACCACCGGGGAGCTGTTTTTT
TRBJ1-6,NA,TRBV5-4,NA,CASSPQTKTARHSPLHF,TGTGCCAGCAGCCCCCAAACAAAGACAGCCCGCCATTCACCCCTCCACTTT
TRBJ2-3,NA,TRBV2,TRBD2,CASRETSTRYTDTQYF,TGTGCCAGCAGGGAGACTAGCACCAGATACACAGATACGCAGTATTTT
TRBJ2-3,NA,TRBV5-1,TRBD2,CASSLGLAGELDTQYF,TGCGCCAGCAGCCTAGGACTAGCGGGGGAGTTAGATACGCAGTATTTT
TRBJ1-5,NA,TRBV4-1,NA,CASSHTDGNNQPQHF,TGCGCCAGCAGCCACACTGACGGGAACAATCAGCCCCAGCATTTT
TRBJ2-3,NA,TRBV5-4,TRBD2,CASSLAEAGGPTDTQYF,TGTGCCAGCAGCTTGGCCGAGGCGGGAGGCCCCACAGATACGCAGTATTTT
TRBJ2-5,NA,TRBV6-6,TRBD1,CASSYLGQGQETQYF,TGTGCCAGCAGTTACTTGGGACAGGGCCAAGAGACCCAGTACTTC
TRBJ2-7,NA,TRBV20-1,TRBD1,CSAKGQYEQYF,TGCAGTGCTAAGGGACAGTACGAGCAGTACTTC
TRBJ2-7,NA,TRBV5-1,NA,CASSVGLTPDEQYF,TGCGCCAGCAGCGTGGGACTCACTCCGGACGAGCAGTACTTC
TRBJ1-4,NA,TRBV6-6,TRBD1,CASIPGQGVTNEKLFF,TGTGCCAGCATCCCCGGACAGGGGGTAACTAATGAAAAACTGTTTTTT
TRBJ1-6,NA,TRBV29-1,NA,CSVRDGNNSPLHF,TGCAGCGTGAGGGACGGGAATAATTCACCCCTCCACTTT
TRBJ2-1,NA,TRBV28,TRBD2,CASSFGLAGGDNEQFF,TGTGCCAGCAGTTTCGGACTAGCGGGGGGGGACAATGAGCAGTTCTTC
TRBJ2-5,few,TRBV7-3,TRBD2,CASSLRGDAQETQYF,TGTGCCAGCAGCTTGCGGGGGGACGCCCAAGAGACCCAGTACTTC
TRBJ2-1,NA,TRBV14,TRBD1,CASSQGEQGFEEQFF,TGTGCCAGCAGCCAGGGGGAACAGGGGTTTGAGGAGCAGTTCTTC
TRBJ2-1,NA,TRBV7-2,TRBD2,CASSLGLAGDEQFF,TGTGCCAGCAGCTTGGGGCTAGCGGGAGACGAGCAGTTCTTC
TRBJ2-3,NA,TRBV30,NA,CAWSVRLTDTQYF,TGTGCCTGGAGTGTACGTTTGACAGATACGCAGTATTTT
TRBJ2-7,NA,TRBV5-4,NA,CASSREGVVYEQYF,TGTGCCAGCAGCAGGGAAGGGGTGGTCTACGAGCAGTACTTC
TRBJ2-1,once,TRBV19,TRBD2,CASSVAGGPYNEQFF,TGTGCCAGTAGTGTAGCGGGAGGTCCCTACAATGAGCAGTTCTTC
TRBJ1-4,once,TRBV10-1,NA,CASSVRGSVKKLFF,TGCGCCAGCAGTGTAAGGGGATCAGTGAAAAAACTGTTTTTT
TRBJ1-2,NA,TRBV5-6,TRBD1,CASSVGQGGIYGYTF,TGTGCCAGCAGCGTGGGACAGGGGGGTATCTATGGCTACACCTTC
TRBJ1-4,once,TRBV18,NA,CASSLRTASNEKLFF,TGTGCCAGCTCCCTTCGGACAGCGAGTAATGAAAAACTGTTTTTT
TRBJ2-5,NA,TRBV5-4,TRBD2,CASSRWGLSSETQYF,TGTGCCAGCAGCCGGTGGGGACTAAGTAGTGAGACCCAGTACTTC
TRBJ2-1,NA,TRBV4-1,TRBD2,CASSQDPGTSGRANEQFF,TGCGCCAGCAGCCAAGATCCGGGGACTAGCGGGAGGGCTAATGAGCAGTTCTTC
TRBJ2-3,NA,TRBV18,NA,CASSPPIADTQYF,TGTGCCAGCTCACCACCGATCGCAGATACGCAGTATTTT
TRBJ2-7,NA,TRBV5-1,TRBD2,CASSFTGTSVVEQYF,TGCGCCAGCAGCTTTACCGGGACTAGCGTGGTCGAGCAGTACTTC
TRBJ1-2,NA,TRBV5-4,NA,CASSLDRVIYGYTF,TGTGCCAGCAGCTTGGACAGGGTAATCTATGGCTACACCTTC